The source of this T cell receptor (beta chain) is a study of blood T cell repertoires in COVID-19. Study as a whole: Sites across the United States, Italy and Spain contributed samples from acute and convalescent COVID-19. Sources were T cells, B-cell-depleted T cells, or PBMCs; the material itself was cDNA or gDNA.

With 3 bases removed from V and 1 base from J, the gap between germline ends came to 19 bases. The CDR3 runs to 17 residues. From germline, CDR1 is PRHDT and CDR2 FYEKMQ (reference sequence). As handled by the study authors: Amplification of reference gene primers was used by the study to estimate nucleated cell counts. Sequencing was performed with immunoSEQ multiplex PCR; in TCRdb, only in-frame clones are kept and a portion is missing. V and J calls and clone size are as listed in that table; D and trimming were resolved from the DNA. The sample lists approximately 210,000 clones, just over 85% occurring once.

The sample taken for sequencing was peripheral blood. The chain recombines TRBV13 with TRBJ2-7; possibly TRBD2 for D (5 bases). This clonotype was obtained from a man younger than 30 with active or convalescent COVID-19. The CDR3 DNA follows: TGTGCCAGCAGCTTTTATCGACTAACTCAAACTTCCTACGAGCAGTACTTC. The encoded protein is CASSFYRLTQTSYEQYF.